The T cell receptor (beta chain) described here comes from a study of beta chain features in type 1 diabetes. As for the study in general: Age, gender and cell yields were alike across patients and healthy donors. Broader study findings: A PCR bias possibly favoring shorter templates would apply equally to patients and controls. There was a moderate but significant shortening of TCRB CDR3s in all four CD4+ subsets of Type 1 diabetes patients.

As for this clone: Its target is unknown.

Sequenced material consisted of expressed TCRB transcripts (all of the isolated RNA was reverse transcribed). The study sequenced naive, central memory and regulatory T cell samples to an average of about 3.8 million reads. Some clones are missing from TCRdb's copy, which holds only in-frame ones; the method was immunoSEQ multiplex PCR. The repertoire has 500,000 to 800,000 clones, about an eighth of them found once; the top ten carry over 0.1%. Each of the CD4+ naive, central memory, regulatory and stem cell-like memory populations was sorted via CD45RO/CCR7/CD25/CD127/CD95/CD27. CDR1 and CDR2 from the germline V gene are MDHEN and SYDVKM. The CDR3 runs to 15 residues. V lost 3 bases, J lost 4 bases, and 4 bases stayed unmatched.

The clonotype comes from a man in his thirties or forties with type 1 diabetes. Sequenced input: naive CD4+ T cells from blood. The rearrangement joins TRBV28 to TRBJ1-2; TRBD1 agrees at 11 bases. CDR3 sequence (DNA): TGTGCCAGCAGTTTGGACAGGGGGCTGGGCTATGGCTACACCTTC. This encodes CASSLDRGLGYGYTF.